These 31 T cell receptor beta chains came from one sample sequenced in a study of early T cells in non-severe SARS-CoV-2 infection. TCRdb redid the calling of the 5' RACE reads with MiXCR, one entry per CDR3 protein. The sample holds tens of thousands of distinct CDR3 sequences, about 5.6% seen once. Source material: whole blood. These receptors were taken from an adult who was a healthcare worker with PCR-confirmed SARS-CoV-2 infection or an uninfected control (not recorded which).

This clonotype was detected many times. The CDR3 DNA reads TGCAGTGCTAGCGGTGGGAGAGGGGTCTACGAGCAGTACTTC. This translates into CSASGGRGVYEQYF. V is TRBV20-1 and J is TRBJ2-7, with D perhaps assigned TRBD1 or TRBD2 (5 bases each). The CDR3 is 14 amino acids. Germline CDR1 is DFQATT and CDR2 is SNEGSKA (reference sequence). With 3 bases removed from V and 3 bases from J, the gap between germline ends came to 15 bases.

This clonotype was detected ten times or more. The chain carries TRBV5-1 and TRBJ2-6; D may be TRBD1 (6 bases). V was clipped by 5 bases and J by 0 bases, with 9 bases between them. The CDR3 sequence is 15 residues long. Germline values: CDR1 SGHRS, CDR2 YFSETQ. CDR3 sequence: CASRGAHSGANVLTF. As DNA, the CDR3 is TGCGCCAGCAGGGGGGCTCACTCTGGGGCCAACGTCCTGACTTTC.

This clonotype was detected ten times or more. This chain uses TRBV10-3 with TRBJ2-3; no reliable D call. The ends were cut back, 10 bases at V and 0 bases at J, with 5 bases in the middle. Germline V lookup: CDR1 ENHRY, CDR2 SYGVKD. The CDR3 has 11 residues. The CDR3 sequence: CATTSTDTQYF. DNA of the CDR3: TGTGCCACGACCAGCACAGATACGCAGTATTTT.

The chain employs TRBV10-3 and TRBJ1-6; 9 nucleotides align to TRBD1. CDR1 is ENHRY, CDR2 SYGVKD, per germline. The CDR3 is 15 residues long. Unmatched junction bases numbered 10, after V lost 6 bases and J lost 10 bases. For the CDR3, the DNA is TGTGCCATCAGGGCCAGGACAGGGGATCTATCACCCCTCCACTTT. Amino acids: CAIRARTGDLSPLHF.

This clonotype was found many times. The chain recombines TRBV28 with TRBJ2-7; D may match TRBD1 or TRBD2 (6 bases each). With 5 bases removed from V and 7 bases from J, the gap between germline ends came to 18 bases. Germline V lookup: CDR1 MDHEN, CDR2 SYDVKM. The CDR3 is 14 residues long. The CDR3 reads CASSPLGGAGEQYF. CDR3 nucleotides: TGTGCCAGCAGTCCCTTGGGGGGCGCAGGGGAGCAGTACTTC.

In its sample, this clonotype was seen many times. V usage is TRBV7-2 and J usage is TRBJ2-1, with 11 bases aligning to TRBD2. Germline loops: CDR1 SGHTA, CDR2 FQGNSA. This CDR3 is built from 16 residues. After removal of 0 bases from V and 5 bases from J, the junction contained 3 bases not matched to a gene. The CDR3: CASSLAGTSGHNEQFF. In DNA, the CDR3 is TGTGCCAGCAGCTTAGCCGGGACTAGCGGTCACAATGAGCAGTTCTTC.

This clonotype appeared many times. The rearrangement uses TRBV6-2 or TRBV6-3 and TRBJ2-5; perhaps D is TRBD1 or TRBD2 (5 bases each). With 5 bases removed from V and 4 bases from J, the gap between germline ends came to 11 bases. The germline V gene encodes CDR1 MNHEY and CDR2 SVGEGT. This CDR3 contains 13 residues. For the CDR3, the DNA is TGTGCCAGCAGTGATGCGAGGGGAGAGACCCAGTACTTC. Residues: CASSDARGETQYF.

The table lists this clonotype with many counts. The V call is TRBV5-5, the J call TRBJ2-3; TRBD1 or TRBD2 may be the D gene (6 bases each). The germline CDR1 and CDR2 sequences are SGHKS and YYEKEE (reference sequence). V lost 6 bases and J 2 bases, leaving 13 bases between the germline ends. The CDR3 has 14 residues. The CDR3 protein is CASKRRGVTDTQYF. The CDR3 bases are TGTGCCAGCAAACGGAGGGGGGTCACAGATACGCAGTATTTT.

This clonotype was recorded many times. CDR3 in amino acids: CASSLAVGYEQYF. CDR3 bases: TGTGCCAGCAGCTTAGCAGTTGGGTACGAGCAGTACTTC. The J gene is TRBJ2-7, the V gene TRBV11-2; unclear D gene. This CDR3 contains 13 residues. Trimming pared 1 base from V and 4 bases from J, leaving 8 bases between. Germline V gives CDR1 SGHAT, CDR2 FQNNGV.

In its sample, this clonotype was seen a few times. The V and J genes are TRBV12-3 or TRBV12-4 and TRBJ2-1, with TRBD2 identical over 10 bases. The ends lost 5 bases at V and 4 bases at J; junction bases unmatched: 5. This CDR3 comprises 15 residues. In DNA form, the CDR3 reads TGTGCCAGCAGTCCACTAGCGGGGTCGTACAATGAGCAGTTCTTC. Its translation is CASSPLAGSYNEQFF.

The table lists this clonotype with many counts. The chain carries TRBV21-1 and TRBJ2-3; the DNA was not used to check the table's D call, TRBD1. TRBV21-1 constitutes a pseudogene. The CDR3 contains 17 residues. CDR3 nucleotides: TGTGCCAGCAGCCCCCTGGGGGGACTGCCTTCCAGAGATACGCAGTATTTT. It specifies CASSPLGGLPSRDTQYF.

This clonotype was counted at least ten times. Here the CDR3 reads CASSLTSGGEPFPTDTQYF. CDR3 coding DNA: TGTGCCAGCAGCCTGACTAGCGGGGGGGAACCTTTCCCCACAGATACGCAGTATTTT. This rearrangement joins TRBV6-5 to TRBJ2-3, with TRBD2 matching 14 bases. Germline-derived CDR1 and CDR2 are MNHEY and SVGAGI. V lost 6 bases to trimming and J lost 2 bases; unmatched junction nucleotides: 13. The CDR3 has 19 residues.

Ten or more counts support this clonotype. CDR3: CASSPQSHDQPQHF. The CDR3 region has the DNA TGTGCCAGCAGCCCCCAGTCGCATGATCAGCCCCAGCATTTT. The chain recombines TRBV7-8 with TRBJ1-5; D gene uncertain. The CDR3 extends over 14 amino acids. Germline-derived CDR1 and CDR2 are SGHVS and FQNEAQ. Trimming took off 5 bases at V and 5 bases at J, with 13 bases between the two ends.

This clonotype was recorded many times. This chain links TRBV5-1 with TRBJ1-2; TRBD1 might be the D (5 bases). Trimming took 3 bases from V and 5 from J, leaving 17 bases between them. Germline values: CDR1 SGHRS, CDR2 YFSETQ. This CDR3 comprises 15 residues. The CDR3 region is CASSSEPGTAYGYTF. For the CDR3, the DNA is TGCGCCAGCAGCTCCGAACCCGGGACGGCGTATGGCTACACCTTC.

This clonotype was found many times. This rearrangement joins TRBV7-2 to TRBJ2-3, with 7 bases aligning to TRBD2. After removal of 3 bases from V and 2 bases from J, the junction contained 14 bases not matched to a gene. The CDR3 contains 18 residues. Germline CDR1 is SGHTA and CDR2 is FQGNSA. The chain's CDR3 is CASSFSSQRTRPTDTQYF. The CDR3 DNA is TGTGCCAGCAGCTTTAGTTCGCAAAGGACTAGGCCCACAGATACGCAGTATTTT.

In its sample, this clonotype was seen a few times. The chain combines TRBV5-1 with TRBJ1-6; TRBD1 aligns across 9 bases. This CDR3 is built from 17 residues. Unmatched junction bases numbered 10, after V lost 4 bases and J lost 5 bases. Germline assignment: CDR1 SGHRS and CDR2 YFSETQ. CDR3: CASSLPGRDRDNSPLHF. The CDR3 DNA is TGCGCCAGCAGCCTCCCTGGCCGGGACAGGGATAATTCACCCCTCCACTTT.

This clonotype showed up many times. The V call is TRBV7-2, the J call TRBJ2-2, with 7 bases that match TRBD2. V lost 2 bases to trimming and J lost 2 bases; unmatched junction nucleotides: 5. This CDR3 contains 16 residues. CDR1 is SGHTA, CDR2 FQGNSA, per germline. Here the CDR3 DNA reads TGTGCCAGCAGCTTAAGGGCTAGCGGCAACACCGGGGAGCTGTTTTTT. Encoded protein: CASSLRASGNTGELFF.

This clonotype has at least ten counts. The V and J genes are TRBV7-6 and TRBJ1-2, with 8 bases matching TRBD1. The junction had 8 bases not matched to a gene; V was cut back by 5 bases and J by 3 bases. The germline V gene has CDR1 SGHVS and CDR2 FNYEAQ. This CDR3 is built from 15 residues. CDR3 sequence reads: CASSPSDRADYGYTF. The CDR3 DNA follows: TGTGCCAGCAGCCCGTCGGACAGGGCCGACTATGGCTACACCTTC.

This clonotype was observed many times. V and J are TRBV12-3 or TRBV12-4 and TRBJ1-4; TRBD1 might be the D (5 bases). Trimming cost V 3 bases and J 6 bases, with 11 bases left between them. This CDR3 has 14 amino acids. This chain's CDR3 is CASSLVEGDEKLFF. As DNA, the CDR3 is TGTGCCAGCAGTTTGGTCGAAGGGGATGAAAAACTGTTTTTT.

This clonotype came up many times. The chain recombines TRBV5-5 with TRBJ1-2, with unresolved D. V gave up 0 bases and J gave up 4 bases, with 16 bases separating them. CDR1 is SGHKS, CDR2 YYEKEE, per germline (reference sequence). The CDR3 has 16 amino acids. The CDR3 nucleotides read TGTGCCAGCAGCTTGGAAATTGCCGTGATCCCCTATGGCTACACCTTC. Its protein product is CASSLEIAVIPYGYTF.

In this sample, this clonotype turned up many times. The rearrangement uses TRBV6-6 and TRBJ1-6; a weak D match, TRBD1 (5 bases). The CDR3 sequence is 13 residues long. Germline V gives CDR1 MNHNY, CDR2 SVGAGI (reference sequence). Trimming shortened V by 9 bases and J by 4 bases, and 10 bases separated the two germline ends. This chain's CDR3 is CASLGVYNSPLHF. CDR3 DNA: TGTGCCAGTCTGGGGGTTTATAATTCACCCCTCCACTTT.

The table lists this clonotype with many counts. V and J are TRBV30 and TRBJ2-7; possibly TRBD1 for D (6 bases). The CDR3 is made up of 12 amino acids. Germline V gives CDR1 GTSNPN, CDR2 SVGIG (reference sequence). Trimming left V 3 bases short and J 2 bases short, with 8 bases between. CDR3 sequence reads: CAWSKGAYEQYF. Here the CDR3 DNA reads TGTGCCTGGAGCAAGGGGGCCTACGAGCAGTACTTC.

This clonotype was counted at least ten times. The chain has TRBV7-3 and TRBJ2-5, with a possible D match to TRBD2 (5 bases). The CDR3 runs to 15 residues. In germline, CDR1 is SGHTA, CDR2 FQGTGA. V was pared by 2 bases and J by 5 bases, with 15 bases between. The CDR3 spells CASSLRPGLVETQYF. DNA for the CDR3: TGTGCCAGCAGCTTACGACCGGGGTTGGTGGAGACCCAGTACTTC.

This clonotype showed up many times. The chain links TRBV12-3 or TRBV12-4 to TRBJ2-7; D is possibly TRBD1 or TRBD2 (5 bases each). This CDR3 has 14 amino acids. V lost 6 bases, J lost 5 bases, and 17 bases lay in between. CDR3 nucleotide sequence: TGTGCCAGCAGCTATGACACCCGAGGGGACGAGCAGTACTTC. It is translated as CASSYDTRGDEQYF.

This clonotype was recorded many times. The V call is TRBV6-1, the J call TRBJ1-5, with 9 bases aligning to TRBD1. This CDR3 comprises 17 residues. V gave up 3 bases and J gave up 2 bases; unmatched junction bases: 8. Germline V gene data show CDR1 as MNHNS and CDR2 as SASEGT. CDR3 amino acids: CASSDWTGEDRNQPQHF. CDR3 DNA sequence: TGTGCCAGCAGTGACTGGACAGGGGAGGATCGCAATCAGCCCCAGCATTTT.

This clonotype was picked up many times. V and J are TRBV7-2 and TRBJ2-3; 7 positions match TRBD1. There are 13 residues in the CDR3. The J segment lost 0 bases and the V segment lost 10 bases, leaving 4 bases of the junction unmatched. The germline gives CDR1 SGHTA, CDR2 FQGNSA. CDR3 protein: CATCRGSTDTQYF. DNA of the CDR3: TGTGCCACCTGCAGGGGGAGCACAGATACGCAGTATTTT.

Ten or more counts support this clonotype. This rearrangement joins TRBV29-1 to TRBJ2-3; the match to TRBD2 covers 16 bases. The CDR3 contains 17 residues. V trimming: 6 bases; J trimming: 4 bases; junction bases outside the gene matches: 10. In germline, CDR1 is SQVTM, CDR2 ANQGSEA. CDR3 nucleotide sequence: TGCAGCGTCCCATCGGGACTAGCGGGAGGGTCGGCAGATACGCAGTATTTT. This gives the protein CSVPSGLAGGSADTQYF.

The table lists this clonotype with many counts. J is TRBJ2-5 and V is TRBV20-1, with 12 nucleotides matching TRBD2. The CDR3 covers 12 residues. The germline V gene has CDR1 DFQATT and CDR2 SNEGSKA (reference sequence). The J segment lost 10 bases and the V segment lost 5 bases, leaving 5 bases of the junction unmatched. In DNA, the CDR3 is TGCAGTGCTCTCCGGACTAGCGGGGACCAGTACTTC. As protein: CSALRTSGDQYF.

This clonotype was found many times. V and J are TRBV6-1 and TRBJ1-6, with D possibly matching TRBD1 (5 bases). The CDR3 length is 14 residues. Per the germline V gene, CDR1 is MNHNS and CDR2 is SASEGT. V lost 2 bases to trimming and J lost 10 bases, with 12 bases between them. Here the CDR3 reads CASSESGFGSPLHF. The CDR3 DNA sequence: TGTGCCAGCAGTGAATCAGGGTTCGGGTCACCCCTCCACTTT.

This clonotype was counted many times. The V gene is TRBV20-1, the J gene TRBJ2-7; D might be TRBD1 (6 bases). The CDR3 is 14 amino acids. V was pared by 3 bases and J by 3 bases, with 15 bases between. Germline V CDR1 and CDR2: DFQATT, SNEGSKA (reference sequence). In DNA form, the CDR3 reads TGCAGTGCTAGGGCCGGGACAAGCAACTACGAGCAGTACTTC. Amino acid sequence: CSARAGTSNYEQYF.

This rearrangement joins TRBV13 to TRBJ2-5; D is perhaps TRBD1 or TRBD2 (5 bases each). The V end lost 4 bases, the J end lost 4 bases, and 13 bases lay between the germline ends. Germline loops: CDR1 PRHDT, CDR2 FYEKMQ (reference sequence). The CDR3 spans 14 residues. Written as DNA, the CDR3 is TGTGCCAGCAGCTCGACTGCCGGGGCAGAGACCCAGTACTTC. It specifies CASSSTAGAETQYF.